Described below is a single T cell receptor (beta chain) sequence and its context. This specimen comes from a study of T cells after yellow fever vaccination. In germline, CDR1 is SNHLY, CDR2 FYNNEI. CDR3 length equals 13 residues. V was clipped by 1 base and J by 3 bases, with 7 bases between them. Broader study findings: Memory subsets that were sorted on day 0 lacked detectable signal for almost all vaccine-responding clonotypes.

TCRdb independently ran MiXCR on the 5' RACE reads; one entry per CDR3 protein. The profile shows about 22,000 distinct CDR3 sequences, around 5.2% of them singletons. The chain joins TRBV2 to TRBJ2-7; no definite D call. The sequence was obtained from a young man who received the YFV17D yellow fever vaccine. Here the sequenced sample was PBMCs, either bulk or a sorted T-cell subset (CD4+, CD8+, memory, or dextramer-sorted; not recorded which), taken roughly 45 days after the first yellow fever vaccination. The CDR3 DNA is TGTGCCAGCAGTGAAGGGTACAACTACGAGCAGTACTTC. Its translation is CASSEGYNYEQYF.